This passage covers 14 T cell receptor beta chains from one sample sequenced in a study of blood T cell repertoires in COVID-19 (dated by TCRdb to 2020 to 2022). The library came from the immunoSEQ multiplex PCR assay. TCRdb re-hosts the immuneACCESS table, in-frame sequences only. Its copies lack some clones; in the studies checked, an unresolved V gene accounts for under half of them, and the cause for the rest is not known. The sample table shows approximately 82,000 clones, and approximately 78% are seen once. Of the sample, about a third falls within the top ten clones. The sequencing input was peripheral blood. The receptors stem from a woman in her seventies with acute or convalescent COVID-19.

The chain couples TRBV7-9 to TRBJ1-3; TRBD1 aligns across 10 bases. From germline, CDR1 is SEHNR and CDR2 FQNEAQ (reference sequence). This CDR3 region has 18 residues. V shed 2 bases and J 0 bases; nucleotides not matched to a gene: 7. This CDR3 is CASSLRDRGQFSGNTIYF. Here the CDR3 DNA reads TGTGCCAGCAGCTTAAGGGACAGGGGTCAGTTCTCTGGAAACACCATATATTTT.

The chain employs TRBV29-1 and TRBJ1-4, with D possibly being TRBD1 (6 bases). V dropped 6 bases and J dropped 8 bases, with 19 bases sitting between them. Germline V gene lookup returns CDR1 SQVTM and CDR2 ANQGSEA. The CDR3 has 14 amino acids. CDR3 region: CSVAWGGGGEKLFF. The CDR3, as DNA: TGCAGCGTCGCCTGGGGGGGAGGGGGAGAAAAACTGTTTTTT.

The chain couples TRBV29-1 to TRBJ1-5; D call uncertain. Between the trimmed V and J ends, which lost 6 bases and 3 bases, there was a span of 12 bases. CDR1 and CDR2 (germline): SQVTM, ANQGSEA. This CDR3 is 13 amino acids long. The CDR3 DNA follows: TGCAGCGTCTCAGTCGTCGCCAATCAGCCCCAGCATTTT. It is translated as CSVSVVANQPQHF.

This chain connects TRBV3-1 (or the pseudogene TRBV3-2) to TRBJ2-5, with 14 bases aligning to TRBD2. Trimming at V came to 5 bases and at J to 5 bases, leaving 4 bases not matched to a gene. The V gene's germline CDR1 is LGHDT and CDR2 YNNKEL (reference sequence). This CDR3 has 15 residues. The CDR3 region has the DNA TGTGCCAGCAGCAATTGGACTAGCGGGGGGGAGACCCAGTACTTC. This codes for CASSNWTSGGETQYF.

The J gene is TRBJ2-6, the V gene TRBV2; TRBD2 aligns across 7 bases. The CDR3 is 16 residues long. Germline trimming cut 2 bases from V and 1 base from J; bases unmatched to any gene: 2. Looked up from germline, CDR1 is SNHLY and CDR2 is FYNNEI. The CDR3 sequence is CASSERRGSGANVLTF. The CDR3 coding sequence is TGTGCCAGCAGTGAACGGCGGGGGTCTGGGGCCAACGTCCTGACTTTC.

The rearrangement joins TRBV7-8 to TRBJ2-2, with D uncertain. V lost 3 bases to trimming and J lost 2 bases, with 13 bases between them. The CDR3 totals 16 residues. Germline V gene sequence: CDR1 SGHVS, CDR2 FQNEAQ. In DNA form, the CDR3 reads TGTGCCAGCAGCTTCTCAGGTTTTTCTAACACCGGGGAGCTGTTTTTT. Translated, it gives CASSFSGFSNTGELFF.

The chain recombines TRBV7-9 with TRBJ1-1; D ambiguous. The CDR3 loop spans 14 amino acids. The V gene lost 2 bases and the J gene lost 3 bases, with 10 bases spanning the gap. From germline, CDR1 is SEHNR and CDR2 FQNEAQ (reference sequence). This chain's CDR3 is CASSLWAEDTEAFF. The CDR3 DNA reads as TGTGCCAGCAGCTTATGGGCAGAAGACACTGAAGCTTTCTTT.

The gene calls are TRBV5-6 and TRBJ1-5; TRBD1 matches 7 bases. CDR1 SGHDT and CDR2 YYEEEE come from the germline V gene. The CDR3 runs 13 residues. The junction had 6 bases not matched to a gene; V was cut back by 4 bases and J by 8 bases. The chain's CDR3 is CASSAYRGEPQHF. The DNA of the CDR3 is TGTGCCAGCAGCGCTTACAGGGGTGAGCCCCAGCATTTT.

DNA of the CDR3: TGTGCCAGTATCCCCCGGGCTAGCGGGAGTCCAGATACGCAGTATTTT. The encoded protein is CASIPRASGSPDTQYF. This chain uses TRBV19 with TRBJ2-3; TRBD2 matches at 10 bases. This CDR3 has 16 residues. The trim removed 7 bases at V and 4 bases at J, leaving 11 bases unmatched. CDR1 is LNHDA, CDR2 SQIVND, per germline (reference sequence).

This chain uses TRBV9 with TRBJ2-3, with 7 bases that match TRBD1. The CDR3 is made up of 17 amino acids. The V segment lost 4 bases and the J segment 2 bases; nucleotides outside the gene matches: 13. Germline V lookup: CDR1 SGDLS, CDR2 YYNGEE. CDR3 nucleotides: TGTGCCAGCAGCAGGGGAACAGGGGCCTCTTACACAGATACGCAGTATTTT. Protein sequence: CASSRGTGASYTDTQYF. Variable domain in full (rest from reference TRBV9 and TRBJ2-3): DSGVTQTPKHLITATGQRVTLRCSPRSGDLSVYWYQQSLDQGLQFLIQYYNGEERAKGNILERFSAQQFPDLHSELNLSSLELGDSALYFCASSRGTGASYTDTQYFGPGTRLTVL.

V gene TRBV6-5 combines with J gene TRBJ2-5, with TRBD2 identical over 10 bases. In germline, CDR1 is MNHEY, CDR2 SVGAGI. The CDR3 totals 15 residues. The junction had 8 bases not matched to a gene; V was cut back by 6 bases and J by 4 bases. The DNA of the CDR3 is TGTGCCAGCAGCCTTACTAGCGGGAATAGAGAGACCCAGTACTTC. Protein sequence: CASSLTSGNRETQYF.

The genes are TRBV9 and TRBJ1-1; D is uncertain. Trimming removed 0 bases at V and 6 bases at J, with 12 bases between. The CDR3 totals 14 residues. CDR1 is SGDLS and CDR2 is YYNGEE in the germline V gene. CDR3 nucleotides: TGTGCCAGCAGCGTAGGAGGGCAGTTCTCTGAAGCTTTCTTT. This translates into CASSVGGQFSEAFF.

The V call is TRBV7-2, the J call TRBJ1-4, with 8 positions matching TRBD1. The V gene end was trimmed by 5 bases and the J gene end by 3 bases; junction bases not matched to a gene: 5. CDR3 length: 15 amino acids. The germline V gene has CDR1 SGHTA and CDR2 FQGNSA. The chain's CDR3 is CASSPQGAANEKLFF. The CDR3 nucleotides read TGTGCCAGCAGCCCCCAGGGGGCGGCTAATGAAAAACTGTTTTTT.

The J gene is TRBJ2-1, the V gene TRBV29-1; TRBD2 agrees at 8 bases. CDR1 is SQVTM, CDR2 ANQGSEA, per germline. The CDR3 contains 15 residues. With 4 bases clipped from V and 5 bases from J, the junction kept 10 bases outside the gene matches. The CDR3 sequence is CSVVFGAGGDNEQFF. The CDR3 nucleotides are TGCAGCGTTGTATTTGGGGCGGGGGGAGACAATGAGCAGTTCTTC.